The 27 T cell receptor beta chains below were found in one sample sequenced in a study of blood T cell repertoires in COVID-19. Clones were read by immunoSEQ multiplex PCR, and TCRdb kept only the in-frame ones, dropping some. The repertoire holds some 150,000 clones, with roughly 80% as singletons. Sample: peripheral blood. All receptors derive from a woman older than 75 with acute or convalescent COVID-19.

The CDR3 reads CASSRQGAYEQYF. CDR3 sequence (DNA): TGTGCCAGTAGTAGACAGGGGGCCTACGAGCAGTACTTC. The chain joins TRBV19 to TRBJ2-7, with 9 bases matching TRBD1. V gave up 4 bases and J gave up 2 bases; unmatched junction bases: 0. Germline loops: CDR1 LNHDA, CDR2 SQIVND (reference sequence). The CDR3 is 13 residues long.

The chain is built from TRBV3-1 (or the pseudogene TRBV3-2) and TRBJ2-1; 10 bases are shared with TRBD2. The CDR3 covers 14 residues. The junction had 4 bases not matched to a gene; V was cut back by 6 bases and J by 5 bases. The germline V gene has CDR1 LGHDT and CDR2 YNNKEL (reference sequence). The CDR3 bases are TGTGCCAGCAGTCTAGCGGGGGTCGACAATGAGCAGTTCTTC. It codes for CASSLAGVDNEQFF.

The chain employs TRBV18 and TRBJ1-1, with 7 bases matching TRBD1. The V gene end was trimmed by 5 bases and the J gene end by 3 bases; junction bases not matched to a gene: 6. The CDR3 extends over 14 amino acids. In germline, CDR1 is KGHSH, CDR2 LQKENI. The CDR3 sequence is CASSSQGEDTEAFF. For the CDR3, the DNA is TGTGCCAGCTCATCGCAGGGGGAGGACACTGAAGCTTTCTTT.

The chain uses TRBV28 and TRBJ2-7; the D gene is possibly TRBD2 (7 bases). Germline V CDR1 and CDR2: MDHEN, SYDVKM. The CDR3 contains 15 residues. The V and J ends lost 6 bases and 5 bases respectively, with 20 bases between them. The CDR3 is CASRSPGGAGDEQYF. The CDR3 nucleotides are TGTGCCAGCAGGAGTCCGGGGGGCGCGGGGGACGAGCAGTACTTC.

This chain links TRBV30 with TRBJ2-7; the match to TRBD2 covers 12 bases. From germline, CDR1 is GTSNPN and CDR2 SVGIG (reference sequence). The CDR3 covers 15 residues. After removal of 5 bases from V and 2 bases from J, the junction contained 7 bases not matched to a gene. The CDR3 loop is CAWGRTSGGTYEQYF. Here the CDR3 DNA reads TGTGCCTGGGGCCGAACTAGCGGGGGGACCTACGAGCAGTACTTC.

This chain connects TRBV11-2 to TRBJ1-6, with D unclear. Germline assignment: CDR1 SGHAT and CDR2 FQNNGV. The V end was cut by 0 bases, the J end by 6 bases, with 9 bases between. The CDR3 runs to 15 residues. The CDR3 nucleotides are TGTGCCAGCAGCTTAGATCAGATGATTAATTCACCCCTCCACTTT. This codes for CASSLDQMINSPLHF.

This chain joins TRBV25-1 and TRBJ1-6; D is unclear. CDR1 and CDR2 from the germline V gene are MGHDK and SYGVNS. This CDR3 is 15 amino acids long. CDR3 bases: TGTGCAACGGGGTCTATCCGCTCCTATAATTCACCCCTCCACTTT. Its protein is CATGSIRSYNSPLHF. The whole variable domain, filled in from reference TRBV25-1 and TRBJ1-6, reads EADIYQTPRYLVIGTGKKITLECSQTMGHDKMYWYQQDPGMELHLIHYSYGVNSTEKGDLSSESTVSRIRTEHFPLTLESARPSHTSQYLCATGSIRSYNSPLHFGNGTRLTVT.

The rearrangement uses TRBV5-6 and TRBJ2-1; the D is unclear. Deletions cut 7 bases from V and 8 bases from J, with 7 bases between. CDR1 is SGHDT and CDR2 is YYEEEE in the germline V gene. This CDR3 comprises 10 residues. The CDR3 region has the DNA TGTGCCAGCGGCCGCCATGAGCAGTTCTTC. The encoded protein is CASGRHEQFF.

The rearrangement uses TRBV5-4 and TRBJ2-7; TRBD2 matches 10 bases. Trimming removed 4 bases from V and 0 bases from J; junction bases left unmatched: 7. The CDR3 consists of 16 residues. The V gene's germline CDR1 is SGHNT and CDR2 YYREEE (reference sequence). CDR3 in DNA: TGTGCCAGCAGCGCCGGACTAGCGGATCTCTCCTACGAGCAGTACTTC. It codes for CASSAGLADLSYEQYF. The full variable domain, completed using reference TRBV5-4 and TRBJ2-7, is ETGVTQSPTHLIKTRGQQVTLRCSSQSGHNTVSWYQQALGQGPQFIFQYYREEENGRGNFPPRFSGLQFPNYSSELNVNALELDDSALYLCASSAGLADLSYEQYFGPGTRLTVT.

The chain has TRBV19 and TRBJ1-2; D ambiguous. Trimming left V 7 bases short and J 4 bases short, with 10 bases between. The CDR3 runs 12 residues. Germline CDR1 is LNHDA and CDR2 is SQIVND (reference sequence). Here the CDR3 reads CASTLEGYGYTF. DNA for the CDR3: TGTGCCAGTACTCTCGAGGGCTATGGCTACACCTTC.

The V gene is TRBV5-1, the J gene TRBJ2-7; TRBD2 matches at 10 bases. The CDR3 extends over 14 amino acids. The germline CDR1 and CDR2 sequences are SGHRS and YFSETQ. V lost 3 bases to trimming and J lost 0 bases; unmatched junction nucleotides: 0. CDR3 bases: TGCGCCAGCAGCTCTAGCGGGGGCTCCTACGAGCAGTACTTC. Its translation is CASSSSGGSYEQYF.

The chain links TRBV5-6 to TRBJ2-3; D is unresolved. Germline CDR1 is SGHDT and CDR2 is YYEEEE. V gave up 4 bases and J gave up 1 base, with 7 bases separating them. The CDR3 is 13 residues long. CDR3 nucleotide sequence: TGTGCCAGCAGCCAGACTGGCACAGATACGCAGTATTTT. This gives the protein CASSQTGTDTQYF.

The chain uses TRBV24-1 and TRBJ1-2; perhaps TRBD1 as D (5 bases). Germline assignment: CDR1 KGHDR and CDR2 SFDVKD. The length of the CDR3 is 17 residues. V shed 7 bases and J shed 4 bases, with 24 bases lying between them. DNA for the CDR3: TGTGCCACCAGAAAACCCATTGGGCCCCAGGGCGGCTATGGCTACACCTTC. It encodes CATRKPIGPQGGYGYTF.

This clone has only a few counts. The chain employs TRBV6-6 and TRBJ1-5; 8 nucleotides match TRBD1. The CDR3 contains 17 residues. Germline trimming cut 5 bases from V and 5 bases from J; bases unmatched to any gene: 14. Germline V gene sequence: CDR1 MNHNY, CDR2 SVGAGI (reference sequence). The CDR3: CASSQPTRTGYDQPQHF. Written as DNA, the CDR3 is TGTGCCAGCAGTCAGCCAACCCGGACAGGGTATGATCAGCCCCAGCATTTT.

The chain recombines TRBV9 with TRBJ2-1; 9 bases are a match to TRBD2. Trimming cost V 4 bases and J 7 bases; bases outside gene matches: 6. The germline V gene has CDR1 SGDLS and CDR2 YYNGEE. The CDR3 spans 14 residues. The CDR3 DNA follows: TGTGCCAGCAGCTCGGGGCTAGCGGGAAATGAGCAGTTCTTC. Protein sequence: CASSSGLAGNEQFF.

The genes are TRBV6-5 and TRBJ2-7, with D tentatively TRBD1 (5 bases). Trimming left V 6 bases short and J 5 bases short, with 17 bases between. The CDR3 runs 14 residues. Germline V gives CDR1 MNHEY, CDR2 SVGAGI. In DNA form, the CDR3 reads TGTGCCAGCAGAATGGACATACCCCCACACGAGCAGTACTTC. This gives the protein CASRMDIPPHEQYF.

This clone was picked up a small number of times. This rearrangement joins TRBV2 to TRBJ1-1, with D unresolved. The germline CDR1 and CDR2 sequences are SNHLY and FYNNEI. Trimming removed 2 bases from V and 11 bases from J, with 15 bases in between. This CDR3 region has 13 residues. The CDR3 DNA follows: TGTGCCAGCAGTGAATCACCTCAACCGGAGGCTTTCTTT. Protein sequence: CASSESPQPEAFF. Drawing the rest from reference TRBV2 and TRBJ1-1, the complete variable domain is EPEVTQTPSHQVTQMGQEVILRCVPISNHLYFYWYRQILGQKVEFLVSFYNNEISEKSEIFDDQFSVERPDGSNFTLKIRSTKLEDSAMYFCASSESPQPEAFFGQGTRLTVV.

The V call is TRBV28, the J call TRBJ2-7, with 9 bases that match TRBD1. The CDR3 length is 15 residues. The germline CDR1 and CDR2 sequences are MDHEN and SYDVKM. Trimming cost V 4 bases and J 5 bases; bases outside gene matches: 9. This CDR3 is CASSSQGAYLNEQYF. Written as DNA, the CDR3 is TGTGCCAGCAGTTCACAGGGGGCATACCTTAACGAGCAGTACTTC.

This clone has a handful of counts. The chain carries TRBV7-9 and TRBJ1-3; TRBD1 agrees at 10 bases. V lost 3 bases to trimming and J lost 8 bases; unmatched junction nucleotides: 4. The CDR3 is 14 amino acids. Germline-derived CDR1 and CDR2 are SEHNR and FQNEAQ (reference sequence). The CDR3 sequence: CASSFGQGEYTIYF. The CDR3, as DNA: TGTGCCAGCAGCTTCGGACAGGGGGAATACACCATATATTTT.

V and J are TRBV19 and TRBJ2-7; 10 bases map to TRBD1. Germline CDR1 reads LNHDA; CDR2 reads SQIVND (reference sequence). The CDR3 has 15 residues. Trimming removed 5 bases from V and 1 base from J; junction bases left unmatched: 5. CDR3 coding DNA: TGTGCCAGTAGTTCGACAGGGGGCTTTTCCTACGAGCAGTACTTC. Protein product: CASSSTGGFSYEQYF.

V is TRBV18 and J is TRBJ2-1; the D gene is possibly TRBD2 (6 bases). V was clipped by 3 bases and J by 5 bases, with 11 bases between them. The CDR3 sequence is 14 residues long. CDR1 KGHSH and CDR2 LQKENI come from the germline V gene. CDR3: CASSPRVADNEQFF. CDR3 bases: TGTGCCAGCTCACCCCGGGTAGCGGACAATGAGCAGTTCTTC.

This clone was counted once. The chain couples TRBV28 to TRBJ1-1; 12 nucleotides match TRBD1. Germline-derived CDR1 and CDR2 are MDHEN and SYDVKM. The CDR3 sequence is 15 residues long. The V gene end was trimmed by 7 bases and the J gene end by 1 base; junction bases not matched to a gene: 4. CDR3 in amino acids: CASKGGQGANTEAFF. DNA of the CDR3: TGTGCCAGCAAAGGGGGACAGGGGGCGAACACTGAAGCTTTCTTT.

The chain has TRBV19 and TRBJ2-1; D might be TRBD1 (6 bases). Germline-derived CDR1 and CDR2 are LNHDA and SQIVND (reference sequence). The CDR3 spans 15 residues. The germline V and J ends were trimmed by 0 bases and 8 bases, with 14 bases remaining between them. The CDR3 reads CASSIDSTGTDEQFF. The CDR3 nucleotides read TGTGCCAGTAGTATAGATAGTACAGGGACGGATGAGCAGTTCTTC.

The rearrangement joins TRBV5-1 to TRBJ2-3, with TRBD2 matching over 7 bases. CDR3 length equals 15 residues. Germline V gene sequence: CDR1 SGHRS, CDR2 YFSETQ. The trim removed 4 bases at V and 1 base at J, leaving 6 bases unmatched. As DNA, the CDR3 is TGCGCCAGCAGCCCCAGCGGGACCCGCACAGATACGCAGTATTTT. Its translation: CASSPSGTRTDTQYF.

This clone was counted a few times. This rearrangement joins TRBV9 to TRBJ1-2; 9 bases agree with TRBD1. Germline V gene data show CDR1 as SGDLS and CDR2 as YYNGEE. The CDR3 contains 14 residues. V dropped 3 bases and J dropped 2; count of bases not matched to a gene: 2. CDR3 nucleotides: TGTGCCAGCAGCGCAACAGGGGGCAACTATGGCTACACCTTC. This gives the protein CASSATGGNYGYTF.

The chain carries TRBV24-1 and TRBJ2-1; TRBD2 is a possible D gene (7 bases). The CDR3 spans 16 residues. Germline V gene lookup returns CDR1 KGHDR and CDR2 SFDVKD. With 2 bases removed from V and 1 base from J, the gap between germline ends came to 11 bases. This CDR3 is CATSDWGRGSYNEQFF. For the CDR3, the DNA is TGTGCCACCAGTGATTGGGGGCGGGGGTCCTACAATGAGCAGTTCTTC.

This sequence joins TRBV28 and TRBJ1-1; weak D call: TRBD1 (6 bases). CDR1 is MDHEN and CDR2 is SYDVKM in the germline V gene. Trimming removed 6 bases from V and 1 base from J, with 15 bases in between. There are 15 residues in the CDR3. CDR3 in DNA: TGTGCCAGCAGCGCTACAGGGAATGCGAACACTGAAGCTTTCTTT. Its protein is CASSATGNANTEAFF. Full variable domain (rest looked up from reference TRBV28 and TRBJ1-1): DVKVTQSSRYLVKRTGEKVFLECVQDMDHENMFWYRQDPGLGLRLIYFSYDVKMKEKGDIPEGYSVSREKKERFSLILESASTNQTSMYLCASSATGNANTEAFFGQGTRLTVV.